This entry features one T cell receptor (beta chain) sequence. Its antigen is not known. PCR was performed using 60 Vbeta and 13 Jbeta primers. This table comes from immunoSEQ multiplex PCR, and its TCRdb copy is limited to in-frame clones, with some not included. The data hold just over 150,000 clones, with 65% to 85% observed a single time. The data were taken from a study of cytomegalovirus exposure and HLA in healthy donors. Study-level points and caveats: CMV serostatus alone was available as immune exposure information. In presence/absence analyses, roughly uniform sequencing depth across donors was assumed. Upon later analysis, TCR association rates were observed to vary by HLA locus, being highest for DRB1 and lowest for HLA-C.

Deletions cut 2 bases from V and 6 bases from J, with 4 bases between. The CDR3 totals 11 residues. Per germline, CDR1 DFQATT and CDR2 SNEGSKA (reference sequence). The sequence was collected from a male donor in good health and CMV-seropositive. Sequencing was done on a sample of PBMCs. The rearrangement uses TRBV20-1 and TRBJ1-4; D is ambiguous. CDR3 sequence reads: CSARLDEKLFF. DNA for the CDR3: TGCAGTGCTAGACTTGATGAAAAACTGTTTTTT.